The present TCR beta chain was sequenced within a study of blood T cell repertoires in COVID-19. The length of the CDR3 is 17 residues. J lost 0 bases, V lost 1 base, and 5 bases had no gene match. Germline V gene sequence: CDR1 MGHRA, CDR2 YSYEKL. As handled by the study authors: Reference gene primer amplification gave estimated nucleated cell counts. Here immunoSEQ multiplex PCR was the method, and the copy in TCRdb shows in-frame clones only, minus some. V and J calls and clone size come straight from that table; D and trimming were deduced from the DNA. This table has 80,000 to 100,000 clones, roughly 90% appearing once.

This sequence originates from a human donor with active COVID-19. The donor label of this sample is uncertain. Sequenced input: peripheral blood. The chain carries TRBV4-1 and TRBJ1-3; the match to TRBD1 covers 8 bases. The CDR3, as DNA: TGCGCCAGCAGCCAAGTTTCCACAGGGGGCTCTGGAAACACCATATATTTT. Protein sequence: CASSQVSTGGSGNTIYF.